This T cell receptor beta chain was documented in a study of identical twins. General study results and limits: Twin pairs' shared out-of-frame alpha sequences were enriched in low generation probability. Conclusions were drawn cross-sectionally by statistical analysis, without following the same donors.

Trimming pared 0 bases from V and 7 bases from J, leaving 7 bases between. The CDR3 contains 14 residues. The donors were all healthy and Caucasian. This clonotype was found many times. Its antigen is unidentified. cDNA carried unique molecular identifiers, and a universal primer site was added by template switching. MiXCR, applied by TCRdb to the 5' RACE reads, yields one record per CDR3 protein. The data contain a few hundred thousand distinct CDR3 sequences, under 9.5% of them singletons. This same sample was also part of a study on yellow fever vaccine responses in identical twins.

The clonotype was recovered from a woman under 30 in good health. The sample taken for sequencing was memory (CD45RO+) T cells sorted from blood. V gene TRBV12-3 or TRBV12-4 combines with J gene TRBJ1-6; no reliable D call. CDR3 loop: CASSLAIGNSPLHF. In DNA, the CDR3 is TGTGCCAGCAGTTTAGCGATAGGCAATTCACCCCTCCACTTT.